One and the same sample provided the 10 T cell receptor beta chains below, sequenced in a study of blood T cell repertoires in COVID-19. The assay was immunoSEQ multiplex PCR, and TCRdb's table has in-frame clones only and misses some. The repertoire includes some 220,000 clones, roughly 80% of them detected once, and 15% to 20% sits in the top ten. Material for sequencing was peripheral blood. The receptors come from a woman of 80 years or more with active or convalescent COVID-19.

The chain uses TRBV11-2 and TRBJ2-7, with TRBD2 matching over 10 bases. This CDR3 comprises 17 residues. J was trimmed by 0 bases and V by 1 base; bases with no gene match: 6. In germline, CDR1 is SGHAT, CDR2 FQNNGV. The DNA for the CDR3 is TGTGCCAGCAGCTTAGGGATAGCGGGAGGTAGCTCCTACGAGCAGTACTTC. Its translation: CASSLGIAGGSSYEQYF.

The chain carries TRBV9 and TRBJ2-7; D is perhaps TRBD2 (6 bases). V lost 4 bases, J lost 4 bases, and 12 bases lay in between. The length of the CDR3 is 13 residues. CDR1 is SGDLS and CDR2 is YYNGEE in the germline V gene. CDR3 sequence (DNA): TGTGCCAGCAGCCCAGCGGGTTTTTACGAGCAGTACTTC. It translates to CASSPAGFYEQYF.

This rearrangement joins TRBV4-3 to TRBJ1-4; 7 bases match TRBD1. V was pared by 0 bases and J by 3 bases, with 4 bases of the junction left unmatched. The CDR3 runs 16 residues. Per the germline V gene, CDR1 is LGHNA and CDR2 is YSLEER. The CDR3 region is CASSQDRGRANEKLFF. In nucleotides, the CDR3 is TGCGCCAGCAGCCAAGATAGGGGGCGTGCTAATGAAAAACTGTTTTTT.

CDR3 protein: CASSTTRDRGLGTEAFF. DNA of the CDR3: TGTGCCAGCAGCACTACCCGGGACAGGGGGCTAGGCACTGAAGCTTTCTTT. The chain combines TRBV6-2 or TRBV6-3 with TRBJ1-1; 12 bases map to TRBD1. Germline trimming cut 6 bases from V and 4 bases from J; bases unmatched to any gene: 12. Looked up from germline, CDR1 is MNHEY and CDR2 is SVGEGT. The CDR3 covers 17 residues.

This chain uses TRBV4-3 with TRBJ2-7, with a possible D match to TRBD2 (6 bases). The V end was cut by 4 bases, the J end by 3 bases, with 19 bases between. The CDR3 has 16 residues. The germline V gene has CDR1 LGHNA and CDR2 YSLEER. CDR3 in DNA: TGCGCCAGCAGCCTCTCTTGGGACTCCCCCATCTACGAGCAGTACTTC. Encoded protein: CASSLSWDSPIYEQYF.

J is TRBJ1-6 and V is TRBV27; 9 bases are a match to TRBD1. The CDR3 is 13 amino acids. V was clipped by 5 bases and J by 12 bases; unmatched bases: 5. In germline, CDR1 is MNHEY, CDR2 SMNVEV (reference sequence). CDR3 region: CASSLDRGGPLHF. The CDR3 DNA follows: TGTGCCAGCAGTCTGGACAGGGGCGGACCCCTCCACTTT.

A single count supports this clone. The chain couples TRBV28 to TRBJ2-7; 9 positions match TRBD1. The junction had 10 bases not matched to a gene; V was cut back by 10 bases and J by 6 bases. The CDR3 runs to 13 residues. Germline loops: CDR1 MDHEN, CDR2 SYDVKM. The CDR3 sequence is CATKQGAVSEQYF. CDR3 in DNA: TGTGCCACCAAACAGGGGGCGGTTAGCGAGCAGTACTTC.

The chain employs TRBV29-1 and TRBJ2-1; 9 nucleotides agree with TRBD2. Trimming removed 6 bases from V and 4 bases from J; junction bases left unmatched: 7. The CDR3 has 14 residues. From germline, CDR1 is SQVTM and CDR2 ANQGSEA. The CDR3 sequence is CSVRTSDHYNEQFF. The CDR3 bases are TGCAGCGTCCGGACTAGCGACCATTACAATGAGCAGTTCTTC.

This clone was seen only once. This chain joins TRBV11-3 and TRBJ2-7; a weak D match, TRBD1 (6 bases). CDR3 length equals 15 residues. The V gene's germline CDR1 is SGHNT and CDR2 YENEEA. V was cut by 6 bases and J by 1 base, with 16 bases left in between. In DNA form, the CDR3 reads TGTGCCAGCAGTCGCTCAGGGGCCTGGTCCTACGAGCAGTACTTC. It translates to CASSRSGAWSYEQYF.

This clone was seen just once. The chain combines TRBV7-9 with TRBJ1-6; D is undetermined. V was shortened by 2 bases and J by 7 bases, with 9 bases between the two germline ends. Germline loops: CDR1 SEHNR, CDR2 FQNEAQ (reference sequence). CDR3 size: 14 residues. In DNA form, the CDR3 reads TGTGCCAGCAGCTTAAACGCGGGAAATTCACCCCTCCACTTT. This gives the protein CASSLNAGNSPLHF.